This is a list of T cell receptor beta chains from one sample in a study of neurological immune-mediated disorders. TCRdb independently ran MiXCR on the 5' RACE reads; one entry per CDR3 protein. This table has about 80,000 distinct CDR3 sequences, 4.3% appearing once. Sequenced input: PBMCs. These receptors all stem from a woman in her fifties or sixties with multiple sclerosis. The CDR3 runs from the conserved cysteine through the conserved F or W. The order of the fields is J gene, V gene, D gene, clone size, CDR3 DNA, CDR3 protein. D genes are given only for firm matches. Size tells how often a clone was seen (once, few, many) or the class of an expanded clone, and some rows leave it out.

J: TRBJ2-2; V: TRBV12-3/TRBV12-4; D: TRBD1; size: many; DNA: TGTGCCAGCAGACAGCCGGGACAGGTTTTGATGAACACCGGGGAGCTGTTTTTT; CDR3: CASRQPGQVLMNTGELFF
J: TRBJ2-3; V: TRBV20-1; D: .; size: many; DNA: TGCAGTGCTAGAGGCCTTCGGACGGCCCGAGAGCGCGATACGCAGTATTTT; CDR3: CSARGLRTARERDTQYF
J: TRBJ2-6; V: TRBV7-6; D: .; size: many; DNA: TGTGCCAGCAGCTCCCCCTTCAACTCTGGGGCCAACGTCCTGACTTTC; CDR3: CASSSPFNSGANVLTF
J: TRBJ1-1; V: TRBV6-5; D: .; size: many; DNA: TGTGCCAGCAGTTGGGCTGGACAGTCCGGGACTGAAGCTTTCTTT; CDR3: CASSWAGQSGTEAFF
J: TRBJ1-6; V: TRBV5-1; D: .; size: many; DNA: TGCGCCAGCAGCTTGGGGAGTCGGAATAATTCACCCCTCCACTTT; CDR3: CASSLGSRNNSPLHF
J: TRBJ1-1; V: TRBV4-1; D: TRBD1; size: many; DNA: TGCGCCAGCAGCCAAGAAACCCTACTGACAGGGACGGCTTTCTTT; CDR3: CASSQETLLTGTAFF
J: TRBJ2-7; V: TRBV5-1; D: .; size: many; DNA: TGCGCCAGCAGCAGGACCGACTACACCTACGAGCAGTACTTC; CDR3: CASSRTDYTYEQYF
J: TRBJ1-2; V: TRBV5-1; D: .; size: many; DNA: TGCGCCAGCAGCTCGACAGCCCACTATGGCTACACCTTC; CDR3: CASSSTAHYGYTF
J: TRBJ2-7; V: TRBV27; D: .; size: many; DNA: TGTGCCAGCAGTACTAGGGACGGATCCTACGAGCAGTACTTC; CDR3: CASSTRDGSYEQYF
J: TRBJ2-2; V: TRBV12-3/TRBV12-4; D: .; size: many; DNA: TGTGCCAGCAGTCCCCAGAGTGGGTTCGGGGAGCTGTTTTTT; CDR3: CASSPQSGFGELFF
J: TRBJ1-1; V: TRBV5-1; D: .; size: many; DNA: TGCGCCAGCAGCTTGGTCGGAAGAACTGTTGGGACTGAAGCTTTCTTT; CDR3: CASSLVGRTVGTEAFF
J: TRBJ2-2; V: TRBV9; D: .; size: medium-sized; DNA: TGTGCCAGCAGCGTAGTTCCGGGGATAGACACCGGGGAGCTGTTTTTT; CDR3: CASSVVPGIDTGELFF
J: TRBJ2-1; V: TRBV20-1; D: .; size: many; DNA: TGCAGTGCTAGAGGCCCCCCAGTAGTCAATGAGCAGTTCTTC; CDR3: CSARGPPVVNEQFF
J: TRBJ2-7; V: TRBV24-1; D: TRBD1; size: many; DNA: TGTGCCACCAGTGGGACAGGGGGGTACGAGCAGTACTTC; CDR3: CATSGTGGYEQYF
J: TRBJ2-2; V: TRBV28; D: TRBD1; size: many; DNA: TGTGCCAGCATGGCTCAGGGGGCCGTGAGGAACACCGGGGAGCTGTTTTTT; CDR3: CASMAQGAVRNTGELFF
J: TRBJ2-3; V: TRBV20-1; D: TRBD2; size: .; DNA: TGCAGTGCTAGAGGAAACGGGGGGTGGGTAAATACGCAGTATTTT; CDR3: CSARGNGGWVNTQYF
J: TRBJ1-2; V: TRBV7-8; D: .; size: many; DNA: TGTGCCAGCAGTCGAGGTCCCACGCCCTATGGCTACACCTTC; CDR3: CASSRGPTPYGYTF
J: TRBJ1-2; V: TRBV5-1; D: .; size: many; DNA: TGCGCCAGCAGCCCTGGGAGGACTAACTATGGCTACACCTTC; CDR3: CASSPGRTNYGYTF
J: TRBJ1-6; V: TRBV4-1; D: .; size: many; DNA: TGCGCCAGCAGCCAAGGCTGGAGGGATAGCTCACCCCTCCACTTT; CDR3: CASSQGWRDSSPLHF
J: TRBJ2-2; V: TRBV20-1; D: .; size: few; DNA: TGCAGTGCTAGAGATGCAGCGGTTATCAACACCGGGGAGCTGTTTTTT; CDR3: CSARDAAVINTGELFF
J: TRBJ2-6; V: TRBV27; D: TRBD1; size: many; DNA: TGTGCCAGCAGTTTTATCCGACAGGGGGCCTCTGGGGCCAACGTCCTGACTTTC; CDR3: CASSFIRQGASGANVLTF
J: TRBJ2-7; V: TRBV7-8; D: .; size: many; DNA: TGTGCCAGCAGCTTAGTCCGTGCCGGCTCCTACGAGCAGTACTTC; CDR3: CASSLVRAGSYEQYF
J: TRBJ2-7; V: TRBV5-1; D: .; size: many; DNA: TGCGCCAGCAGCATCCAGGGAGAGTACGAGCAGTACTTC; CDR3: CASSIQGEYEQYF
J: TRBJ1-1; V: TRBV12-3/TRBV12-4; D: TRBD1; size: many; DNA: TGTGCCAGCAGAAAACAGGGGGCGTCGTACTCTGAAGCTTTCTTT; CDR3: CASRKQGASYSEAFF
J: TRBJ1-5; V: TRBV7-2; D: .; size: many; DNA: TGTGCCAGCAGCCCCCAGACAGATTATAGCAATCAGCCCCAGCATTTT; CDR3: CASSPQTDYSNQPQHF
J: TRBJ1-4; V: TRBV7-8; D: .; size: many; DNA: TGTGCCAGCAGCTATATCGGGGATTTTAATGAAAAACTGTTTTTT; CDR3: CASSYIGDFNEKLFF
J: TRBJ2-2; V: TRBV10-1; D: .; size: few; DNA: TGCGCCAGCAGTGAGTCCGGGGAGGACGGGGAGCTGTTTTTT; CDR3: CASSESGEDGELFF
J: TRBJ2-3; V: TRBV24-1; D: .; size: many; DNA: TGTGCCACCAGTGATTTGTTAGCGAATACGCAGTATTTT; CDR3: CATSDLLANTQYF
J: TRBJ1-5; V: TRBV7-9; D: TRBD1; size: many; DNA: TGTGCCAGCAGCACGACAGGGGTCCCCAATCAGCCCCAGCATTTT; CDR3: CASSTTGVPNQPQHF
J: TRBJ1-1; V: TRBV29-1; D: .; size: many; DNA: TGCAGCGTTGAAGCTTTACAGGCTGAAGCTTTCTTT; CDR3: CSVEALQAEAFF
J: TRBJ2-1; V: TRBV7-7; D: TRBD2; size: many; DNA: TGTGCCAGCAGCCCCCAGATTAGCGGGGGGGCGCATGAGCAGTTCTTC; CDR3: CASSPQISGGAHEQFF
J: TRBJ2-1; V: TRBV7-8; D: TRBD2; size: many; DNA: TGTGCCAGCAGCTTTGGCGGGGGGGCTCGCTCCTACAATGAGCAGTTCTTC; CDR3: CASSFGGGARSYNEQFF
J: TRBJ1-2; V: TRBV6-2/TRBV6-3; D: TRBD1; size: many; DNA: TGTGCCAGCAGTCAACTGGGACAGATACGAGGCTACACCTTC; CDR3: CASSQLGQIRGYTF
J: TRBJ2-2; V: TRBV5-6; D: .; size: many; DNA: TGTGCCAGCAGCTTAGGGACGGAGACGAACACCGGGGAGCTGTTTTTT; CDR3: CASSLGTETNTGELFF
J: TRBJ1-6; V: TRBV5-1; D: TRBD1; size: many; DNA: TGCGCCAGCAGTCGGACAGGGGGTAATTCACCCCTCCACTTT; CDR3: CASSRTGGNSPLHF
J: TRBJ2-7; V: TRBV7-9; D: TRBD1; size: many; DNA: TGTGCCAGCAGCCCCGGGACAGCCAGTTTCGAGCAGTACTTC; CDR3: CASSPGTASFEQYF
J: TRBJ2-1; V: TRBV12-3/TRBV12-4; D: .; size: many; DNA: TGTGCCAGCAGCCCAGGGGACTCCCAGGTGACTGAGCAGTTCTTC; CDR3: CASSPGDSQVTEQFF
J: TRBJ2-5; V: TRBV11-2; D: .; size: many; DNA: TGTGCCAGCAGCTCCTCATCCTGGACCCAGTACTTC; CDR3: CASSSSSWTQYF
J: TRBJ2-1; V: TRBV20-1; D: TRBD1; size: many; DNA: TGCAGTGCTAGCAGGGGGAACTACAATGAGCAGTTCTTC; CDR3: CSASRGNYNEQFF
J: TRBJ2-1; V: TRBV14; D: TRBD1; size: few; DNA: TGTGCCAGCAGCCAGGAGGTGCTAGGGGGCGGTGAGCAGTTCTTC; CDR3: CASSQEVLGGGEQFF
J: TRBJ2-1; V: TRBV29-1; D: .; size: many; DNA: TGCAGCGTTGACTCCGGGACAACCTACAATGAGCAGTTCTTC; CDR3: CSVDSGTTYNEQFF
J: TRBJ1-4; V: TRBV5-1; D: .; size: many; DNA: TGCGCCAGCAGCGAACAGAATGAAAAACTGTTTTTT; CDR3: CASSEQNEKLFF
J: TRBJ2-2; V: TRBV6-6; D: TRBD1; size: many; DNA: TGTGCCAGCAGGCACACCGGGACAGATTTAACCGGGGAGCTGTTTTTT; CDR3: CASRHTGTDLTGELFF
J: TRBJ1-5; V: TRBV30; D: .; size: many; DNA: TGTGCCTGGAGCCCACAGGGACTCCAGCCCCAGCATTTT; CDR3: CAWSPQGLQPQHF
J: TRBJ2-3; V: TRBV6-5; D: TRBD1; size: many; DNA: TGTGCCAGCAAAGGCGACCCGGGACAGGGATTTAGGGCAGATACGCAGTATTTT; CDR3: CASKGDPGQGFRADTQYF
J: TRBJ2-7; V: TRBV20-1; D: .; size: many; DNA: TGCAGTGCTAGAAACAGGAACTACGAGCAGTACTTC; CDR3: CSARNRNYEQYF
J: TRBJ2-2; V: TRBV20-1; D: .; size: many; DNA: TGCAGTGCTAGAGTCGCAGGGAGCACCGGGGAGCTGTTTTTT; CDR3: CSARVAGSTGELFF
J: TRBJ1-1; V: TRBV5-1; D: .; size: many; DNA: TGCGCCAGCAGCTTGGGGGGAGGGACGGCTTTCTTT; CDR3: CASSLGGGTAFF
J: TRBJ2-2; V: TRBV5-4; D: TRBD2; size: many; DNA: TGTGCCAGCAGCTTGGACGGGGGGGTTGGGGAGCTGTTTTTT; CDR3: CASSLDGGVGELFF
J: TRBJ1-2; V: TRBV14; D: TRBD1; size: many; DNA: TGTGCCAGCAGCCAAGACAGGGGGCGCGGCTACACCTTC; CDR3: CASSQDRGRGYTF
J: TRBJ2-5; V: TRBV20-1; D: TRBD2; size: many; DNA: TGCAGTGCCACCAAGCTAGCGGGGGTAGAGACCCAGTACTTC; CDR3: CSATKLAGVETQYF
J: TRBJ1-6; V: TRBV24-1; D: .; size: many; DNA: TGTGCCACCAGTGAGCCAGGGACGAGCTCCTATAATTCACCCCTCCACTTT; CDR3: CATSEPGTSSYNSPLHF
J: TRBJ2-2; V: TRBV7-9; D: .; size: .; DNA: TGTGCCAGCAGCTTATACGGCGGTGTCAACACCGGGGAGCTGTTTTTT; CDR3: CASSLYGGVNTGELFF
J: TRBJ2-1; V: TRBV6-6; D: .; size: many; DNA: TGTGCCAGCAGCTCCCACGGGGACTTCAATGAGCAGTTCTTC; CDR3: CASSSHGDFNEQFF
J: TRBJ2-3; V: TRBV7-2; D: .; size: many; DNA: TGTGCCAGCAGCACATATTCAGATACGCAGTATTTT; CDR3: CASSTYSDTQYF
J: TRBJ1-4; V: TRBV5-1; D: .; size: many; DNA: TGCGCCAGCAACCCCGGCGGGCAGGGGAATGAAAAACTGTTTTTT; CDR3: CASNPGGQGNEKLFF
J: TRBJ2-4; V: TRBV5-1; D: .; size: many; DNA: TGCGCCAGCAGCGTCGCAGGGGGGGCAAACATTCAGTACTTC; CDR3: CASSVAGGANIQYF
J: TRBJ1-1; V: TRBV5-6; D: TRBD1; size: many; DNA: TGTGCCAGCGTAGACAGGGGGAACACTGAAGCTTTCTTT; CDR3: CASVDRGNTEAFF
J: TRBJ1-2; V: TRBV9; D: .; size: many; DNA: TGTGCCAGCAGCCAACCACCGGGCGGTGGCTACACCTTC; CDR3: CASSQPPGGGYTF